These T cell receptor beta chains were read from a single sample in a study of cytomegalovirus exposure and HLA in healthy donors. Clones were sequenced by immunoSEQ multiplex PCR, and TCRdb holds only the in-frame ones, with some missing. The repertoire consists of 150,000 to 160,000 clones, with 80% occurring once and the leading ten covering around 6%. The material sequenced was PBMCs. These receptors were collected from a woman between 35 and 50 years old in good health and CMV-seropositive. CDR3s leave out the opening cysteine and the closing phenylalanine or tryptophan.

V gene	J gene	CDR3 protein
TRBV7-3	TRBJ1-1	ASGRLTSSRGTEAF
TRBV27	TRBJ2-2	ASTPRLSGTGELF
TRBV7-9	TRBJ1-2	ASSFVGAGYT
TRBV2	TRBJ2-3	ASSDPAGFTDTQY
TRBV13	TRBJ2-1	ASSLKLAGLEQF
TRBV20-1	TRBJ2-3	SAYTTGAQY
TRBV5-4	TRBJ2-7	ASSPGVASNSYEQY
TRBV5-4	TRBJ2-2	ASSPGTSGRTGELF
TRBV11-2	TRBJ1-1	ASSFQTGVNTEAF
TRBV27	TRBJ2-7	ASSLANGKAYEQY
TRBV5-1	TRBJ2-5	ASSRTGVGQRQETQY
TRBV5-5	TRBJ2-2	ASSLGSPNTGELF
TRBV27	TRBJ2-7	ASRRLVTSYEQY
TRBV6-1	TRBJ2-5	ASRNRVGEETQY
TRBV27	TRBJ2-1	ASSTRGLGSSYNEQF
TRBV7-2	TRBJ2-7	ASSPRGHEQY
TRBV6-5	TRBJ2-1	ASSYTESAYNEQF
TRBV5-5	TRBJ2-3	ASSLYGTTYTDTQY
TRBV19	TRBJ2-3	ASSGSTTRTDTQY
TRBV30	TRBJ1-6	AWSVRSGNSYNSPLH
TRBV30	TRBJ2-1	AWNREREHEQF
TRBV7-9	TRBJ2-1	ASGRGVLAGHEQF
TRBV19	TRBJ1-1	ASTHRVRSTEAF
TRBV5-1	TRBJ1-2	ASSKGGGGAGGDGYT
TRBV28	TRBJ2-1	ASSPRGGSGEQF
TRBV19	TRBJ2-7	ASSGTGGYEQY
TRBV10-3	TRBJ1-2	AITPGGDNYGYT
TRBV4-1	TRBJ2-7	ASSQAASGDYEQY
TRBV29-1	TRBJ1-4	SVGQDGATNEKLF
TRBV6-6	TRBJ2-5	ASSQEETQY
TRBV28	TRBJ2-3	ASSPPIAALTDTQY
TRBV4-1	TRBJ2-7	ASSLLGSSSYEQY
TRBV5-1	TRBJ2-2	ASSQGLANTGELF
TRBV6-1	TRBJ1-5	ASSEIGQKNQPQH
TRBV6-1	TRBJ1-1	ASSGNRGNTEAF
TRBV30	TRBJ1-5	AWSLSYSNQPQH
TRBV28	TRBJ2-1	ASSQTSGSYNEQF
TRBV5-6	TRBJ2-3	ASSRLGGSTDTQY
TRBV28	TRBJ1-3	ASSLGQGNTIY
TRBV5-8	TRBJ2-5	ASSSGLVRNLETQY
TRBV27	TRBJ1-2	ASSSGTGALRANYGYT